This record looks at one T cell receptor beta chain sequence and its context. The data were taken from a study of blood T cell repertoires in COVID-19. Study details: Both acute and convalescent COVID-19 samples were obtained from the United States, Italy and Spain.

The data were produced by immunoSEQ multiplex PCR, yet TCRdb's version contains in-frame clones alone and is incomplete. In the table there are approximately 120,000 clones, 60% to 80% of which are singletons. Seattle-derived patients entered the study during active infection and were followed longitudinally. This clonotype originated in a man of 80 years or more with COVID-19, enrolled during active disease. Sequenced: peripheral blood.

The chain's CDR3 is CASSYLRGTGGVEAFF. The CDR3 coding sequence is TGTGCCAGCAGCTACCTCCGAGGGACAGGCGGCGTTGAAGCTTTCTTT. V usage is TRBV7-6 and J usage is TRBJ1-1; 8 positions agree with TRBD1. This CDR3 has 16 amino acids. The germline V gene has CDR1 SGHVS and CDR2 FNYEAQ. V lost 4 bases and J lost 7; bases outside the gene matches: 14.